This TCR beta chain came from a study of HIV-infected children after antiretroviral therapy interruption. Study summary: Interruption-arm sampling covered weeks 0, 12, interruption end (24 or 48), and about 3 years post-study. Study-level findings and limits: Naive CD4+ CDR3 sharing between time points fell after interruption began.

A 3' RACE protocol on RNA, with unique molecular identifiers, produced the TCR library. TCRdb ran MiXCR on the 3' RACE reads and lists one entry per CDR3 protein. The sample carries about 86,000 distinct CDR3 sequences, 5.5% to 8.5% recorded once. The CDR3 is 16 amino acids. The V and J ends lost 3 bases and 1 base, in that order; junction bases with no gene match: 8. Many counts were recorded for this clonotype. Its target is unknown. Treatment indicated: PENTA 11 planned treatment interruption arm or continuous ART arm. V and J are TRBV12-3 or TRBV12-4 and TRBJ2-5, with TRBD1 matching over 7 bases. The source was CD45RA+ CD4+ T cells from PBMCs, pooled from several time points, collected from a donor given antiretroviral therapy, either interrupted or continuous. Subset specified: naive CD4+ CD45RA+ CD45RO- T cells. This sequence originates from a pool of human donors with HIV. The CDR3 loop reads CASSFRGTVLQETQYF. In DNA, the CDR3 is TGTGCCAGCAGTTTTCGAGGGACAGTCCTCCAAGAGACCCAGTACTTC.